The sequence of this TCR beta chain was determined in a study of T-cell memory formation after mild COVID-19. This CDR3 spans 14 amino acids. Germline V CDR1 and CDR2: SGHTA, FQGTGA. V lost 5 bases to trimming and J lost 13 bases, with 23 bases between them. TCRdb fed the 5' RACE reads into MiXCR, producing one record per CDR3 protein. The sample has over 400,000 distinct CDR3 sequences, 23% seen once. Material: PBMCs or a T cell subset sorted from them (not recorded which). V usage is TRBV7-3 and J usage is TRBJ1-1; weak D call: TRBD1 (6 bases). This clonotype originated in an adult woman who had mild COVID-19 (a few samples of this study predate the infection). Cell type and time point are not known. The CDR3 region has the DNA TGTGCCAGCAGCCCCCAGGACAGTCACGGCCGATTTTTCTTT. Translating gives CASSPQDSHGRFFF.